The 26 T cell receptor beta chains presented below share a single source sample, sequenced in a study of response to subunit inactivated influenza vaccine. TCRdb fed the RT-PCR reads into MiXCR, producing one record per CDR3 protein. The data show 500,000 to 550,000 distinct CDR3 sequences, approximately 22% seen once. The sample was also linked to a second study, of T cells expressing NK-cell markers. This second report adds: cDNA encoding TCR beta was synthesized via 5'RACE template switching incorporating UMIs.

The sequencing here drew on CD4+ T cells sorted from PBMCs, taken 11 to 12 days after vaccination. These receptors all stem from a man aged 45 to 65 who received an inactivated influenza vaccine.

V and J are TRBV4-1 and TRBJ2-7; 10 nucleotides match TRBD1. V trimming: 6 bases; J trimming: 6 bases; junction bases outside the gene matches: 8. In germline, CDR1 is MGHRA, CDR2 YSYEKL. CDR3 length: 14 amino acids. The CDR3 DNA sequence: TGCGCCAGCAGTCGTGACAGGGGGCTCTTCGAGCAGTACTTC. Translating it yields CASSRDRGLFEQYF.

J is TRBJ1-4 and V is TRBV18; D not certain. Looked up from germline, CDR1 is KGHSH and CDR2 is LQKENI. The CDR3 is 15 amino acids. The V gene lost 2 bases and the J gene lost 0 bases, with 7 bases spanning the gap. The CDR3 region is CASSPYGTTNEKLFF. The CDR3 DNA reads TGTGCCAGCTCACCATACGGTACAACTAATGAAAAACTGTTTTTT.

The chain couples TRBV29-1 to TRBJ2-5, with D possibly being TRBD1 (7 bases). The CDR3 covers 15 residues. V was pared by 5 bases and J by 5 bases, with 21 bases between. CDR1 SQVTM and CDR2 ANQGSEA come from the germline V gene. The DNA of the CDR3 is TGCAGCGTTCGTCGGGGGACAGTGAGTTCTGAGACCCAGTACTTC. This gives the protein CSVRRGTVSSETQYF. The full variable domain, in which reference TRBV29-1 and TRBJ2-5 provide the parts outside the CDR3, is SAVISQKPSRDICQRGTSLTIQCQVDSQVTMMFWYRQQPGQSLTLIATANQGSEATYESGFVIDKFPISRPNLTFSTLTVSNMSPEDSSIYLCSVRRGTVSSETQYFGPGTRLLVL.

The V call is TRBV6-2 or TRBV6-3, the J call TRBJ2-4; D remains unclear. This CDR3 has 16 residues. CDR1 is MNHEY, CDR2 SVGEGT, per germline. V lost 5 bases and J lost 2, with 16 bases in between. The CDR3 DNA follows: TGTGCCAGCAGTAAATACACCCCTGTGACCAAAAACATTCAGTACTTC. It translates to CASSKYTPVTKNIQYF.

In this sample, this clonotype turned up many times. The rearrangement joins TRBV7-9 to TRBJ2-1; D unclear. V lost 1 base, J lost 6 bases, and 13 bases lay in between. There are 15 residues in the CDR3. CDR1 SEHNR and CDR2 FQNEAQ come from the germline V gene (reference sequence). The CDR3 bases are TGTGCCAGCAGCTTAGTTGAAGAGCTCGGCAATGAGCAGTTCTTC. Residues: CASSLVEELGNEQFF. The whole variable domain, remainder taken from reference TRBV7-9 and TRBJ2-1, is DTGVSQNPRHKITKRGQNVTFRCDPISEHNRLYWYRQTLGQGPEFLTYFQNEAQLEKSRLLSDRFSAERPKGSFSTLEIQRTEQGDSAMYLCASSLVEELGNEQFFGPGTRLTVL.

The sample holds a few counts of this clonotype. The CDR3 here is CASSDRTSGGLYNEQFF. As DNA, the CDR3 is TGTGCCAGCAGCGACCGGACTAGCGGGGGCCTCTACAATGAGCAGTTCTTC. V is TRBV9 and J is TRBJ2-1; 13 positions agree with TRBD2. Germline V CDR1 and CDR2: SGDLS, YYNGEE. There are 17 residues in the CDR3. V dropped 3 bases and J dropped 3; count of bases not matched to a gene: 6.

This clonotype was seen a handful of times. V is TRBV14 and J is TRBJ2-1; D is ambiguous. From germline, CDR1 is SGHDN and CDR2 FVKESK. The CDR3 totals 13 residues. The germline V and J ends were trimmed by 1 base and 7 bases, with 8 bases remaining between them. CDR3 bases: TGTGCCAGCAGCCAAGCGTGGGCGAATGAGCAGTTCTTC. Amino acids: CASSQAWANEQFF. The full variable domain, in which reference TRBV14 and TRBJ2-1 provide the parts outside the CDR3, is EAGVTQFPSHSVIEKGQTVTLRCDPISGHDNLYWYRRVMGKEIKFLLHFVKESKQDESGMPNNRFLAERTGGTYSTLKVQPAELEDSGVYFCASSQAWANEQFFGPGTRLTVL.

This clonotype appeared a few times. The rearrangement uses TRBV20-1 and TRBJ2-3; perhaps D is TRBD1 or TRBD2 (5 bases each). The CDR3 loop spans 15 amino acids. Germline CDR1 DFQATT, CDR2 SNEGSKA (reference sequence). The CDR3 region is CSGKIPGRMGDTQYF. In nucleotides, the CDR3 is TGCAGCGGGAAAATTCCGGGACGCATGGGAGATACGCAGTATTTT.

The chain joins TRBV12-3 or TRBV12-4 to TRBJ2-1; TRBD2 aligns across 10 bases. CDR3 size: 15 residues. V was pared by 6 bases and J by 6 bases, with 8 bases of the junction left unmatched. CDR3 sequence: CASSPFGLAVNEQFF. Written as DNA, the CDR3 is TGTGCCAGCAGCCCCTTCGGACTAGCGGTCAATGAGCAGTTCTTC.

This chain connects TRBV9 to TRBJ2-1; TRBD2 matches at 12 bases. CDR3 length: 17 amino acids. The V segment lost 4 bases and the J segment 4 bases; nucleotides outside the gene matches: 9. In germline, CDR1 is SGDLS, CDR2 YYNGEE. The DNA of the CDR3 is TGTGCCAGCAGCCTCCAACCCGGGACTAGCGGGTACAATGAGCAGTTCTTC. This gives the protein CASSLQPGTSGYNEQFF.

The DNA for the CDR3 is TGCGCCAGCAGGGATAGCGACAGGGGGTCCCACGAGCAGTACTTC. Translated, it gives CASRDSDRGSHEQYF. The chain is built from TRBV5-1 and TRBJ2-7, with TRBD1 identical over 9 bases. The junction had 11 bases not matched to a gene; V was cut back by 5 bases and J by 5 bases. This CDR3 spans 15 amino acids. CDR1 SGHRS and CDR2 YFSETQ come from the germline V gene.

The chain joins TRBV7-2 to TRBJ1-5; no reliable D call. Trimming took off 1 base at V and 9 bases at J, with 7 bases between the two ends. CDR1 and CDR2 from the germline V gene are SGHTA and FQGNSA. The CDR3 length is 12 residues. The CDR3 loop reads CASSLDSLPQHF. The CDR3 region has the DNA TGTGCCAGCAGCTTAGATTCTCTGCCCCAGCATTTT.

The gene calls are TRBV10-3 and TRBJ1-2, with D unclear. This CDR3 comprises 13 residues. Germline CDR1 ENHRY, CDR2 SYGVKD. Trimming cost V 3 bases and J 2 bases, with 7 bases left between them. The CDR3 reads CAISDQRNYGYTF. The CDR3, as DNA: TGTGCCATCAGTGATCAGAGAAACTATGGCTACACCTTC.

V usage is TRBV20-1 and J usage is TRBJ2-7; D may be TRBD1 (6 bases). CDR3 length: 14 residues. Trimming stripped 5 bases from V and 6 bases from J, with 20 bases between. Per the germline V gene, CDR1 is DFQATT and CDR2 is SNEGSKA (reference sequence). The CDR3 nucleotides read TGCAGTGCTGTTCGGGACATCCCTCGGCGCGAGCAGTACTTC. This translates into CSAVRDIPRREQYF.

This chain links TRBV7-8 with TRBJ2-7; D unclear. Deletions cut 5 bases from V and 12 bases from J, with 20 bases between. The length of the CDR3 is 13 residues. Germline V lookup: CDR1 SGHVS, CDR2 FQNEAQ. CDR3 in DNA: TGTGCCAGCAGCCCACCATCCGGGCTCCTGGCGTACTTC. Translated: CASSPPSGLLAYF.

This clonotype was seen only a few times. The chain is built from TRBV5-1 and TRBJ1-2; tentatively, D is TRBD1 (6 bases). From germline, CDR1 is SGHRS and CDR2 YFSETQ. This CDR3 is built from 13 residues. Trimming stripped 0 bases from V and 6 bases from J, with 9 bases between. CDR3 loop: CASSLGQVDGYTF. The CDR3 DNA sequence: TGCGCCAGCAGCTTGGGACAGGTGGATGGCTACACCTTC.

This clonotype was seen repeatedly, ten times or more. The gene calls are TRBV7-9 and TRBJ2-7; D perhaps matches TRBD2 (5 bases). V dropped 1 base and J dropped 5 bases, with 12 bases sitting between them. This CDR3 spans 14 amino acids. CDR1 is SEHNR and CDR2 is FQNEAQ in the germline V gene (reference sequence). The CDR3 DNA follows: TGTGCCAGCAGCTTAGATTGGAACGGGAACGAGCAGTACTTC. Its protein is CASSLDWNGNEQYF.

The chain carries TRBV6-1 and TRBJ2-1, with D tentatively TRBD2 (5 bases). Trimming took off 4 bases at V and 0 bases at J, with 7 bases between the two ends. The germline V gene encodes CDR1 MNHNS and CDR2 SASEGT. The CDR3 totals 14 residues. The CDR3 region is CASSAGSSYNEQFF. CDR3 coding DNA: TGTGCCAGCAGTGCTGGGAGCTCCTACAATGAGCAGTTCTTC.

This rearrangement joins TRBV12-3 or TRBV12-4 to TRBJ1-4; the match to TRBD1 covers 9 bases. The V gene end was trimmed by 4 bases and the J gene end by 8 bases; junction bases not matched to a gene: 8. The CDR3 extends over 15 amino acids. CDR3 protein: CASSSDRGRGEKLFF. As DNA, the CDR3 is TGTGCCAGCAGTTCGGACAGGGGCCGGGGGGAAAAACTGTTTTTT.

This clonotype was picked up a small number of times. The chain uses TRBV6-2 or TRBV6-3 and TRBJ2-4, with 10 nucleotides matching TRBD2. The CDR3 is 12 amino acids. J was trimmed by 6 bases and V by 8 bases; bases with no gene match: 1. The germline V gene has CDR1 MNHEY and CDR2 SVGEGT. The CDR3 bases are TGTGCCAGCTCTAGCGGGGGAAACATTCAGTACTTC. It codes for CASSSGGNIQYF.

This clonotype was found a few times. J is TRBJ2-3 and V is TRBV12-3 or TRBV12-4, with a possible D match to TRBD2 (5 bases). The CDR3 is 12 amino acids. Trimming took off 5 bases at V and 7 bases at J, with 10 bases between the two ends. CDR3 sequence reads: CASSGLGNTQYF. DNA of the CDR3: TGTGCCAGCAGTGGACTTGGAAATACGCAGTATTTT.

V is TRBV14 and J is TRBJ2-3, with no clear D. Germline loops: CDR1 SGHDN, CDR2 FVKESK. The CDR3 totals 13 residues. Trimming removed 3 bases from V and 0 bases from J, with 4 bases in between. CDR3 protein: CASSHLSTDTQYF. The CDR3 region has the DNA TGTGCCAGCAGCCACCTTAGCACAGATACGCAGTATTTT.

V and J are TRBV12-3 or TRBV12-4 and TRBJ2-7, with D tentatively TRBD1 or TRBD2 (6 bases each). The V gene lost 5 bases and the J gene lost 6 bases, with 14 bases spanning the gap. The CDR3 has 13 residues. CDR3: CASSQQQGGEQYF. Here the CDR3 DNA reads TGTGCCAGCAGTCAACAACAGGGAGGCGAGCAGTACTTC.

This clonotype has just a few counts. This chain connects TRBV12-5 to TRBJ1-1; no firm D call. CDR3 length: 17 amino acids. CDR1 and CDR2 from the germline V gene are LGHNT and FRNRAP. The ends were cut back, 4 bases at V and 4 bases at J, with 22 bases in the middle. As DNA, the CDR3 is TGTGCTAGTGGTTGGGCCGCTCTTGACGCAAGCCTCACTGAAGCTTTCTTT. Amino acids: CASGWAALDASLTEAFF.

The sample holds a few counts of this clonotype. The chain couples TRBV19 to TRBJ2-7; D gene ambiguous. Per germline, CDR1 LNHDA and CDR2 SQIVND (reference sequence). The ends were cut back, 3 bases at V and 4 bases at J, with 10 bases in the middle. The CDR3 spans 13 residues. CDR3 sequence: CASSIRATYEQYF. In nucleotides, the CDR3 is TGTGCCAGTAGTATCCGGGCCACTTACGAGCAGTACTTC.

This clonotype has more than one count but fewer than ten. The chain is built from TRBV18 and TRBJ2-1, with 8 positions matching TRBD2. The length of the CDR3 is 15 residues. V lost 3 bases and J lost 3; bases outside the gene matches: 4. Germline V gives CDR1 KGHSH, CDR2 LQKENI. CDR3 amino acids: CASSPGGGGYNEQFF. CDR3 nucleotide sequence: TGTGCCAGCTCACCCGGGGGGGGCGGCTACAATGAGCAGTTCTTC. Supplemented by reference TRBV18 and TRBJ2-1, the full variable domain reads NAGVMQNPRHLVRRRGQEARLRCSPMKGHSHVYWYRQLPEEGLKFMVYLQKENIIDESGMPKERFSAEFPKEGPSILRIQQVVRGDSAAYFCASSPGGGGYNEQFFGPGTRLTVL.